The 17 T cell receptor beta chains in this list originate from one sample, sequenced in a study of vaccination effects on CD4 cells after COVID-19. Which antigens these TCRs recognize remains unknown. Before any sequencing was done, the ViraFEST assay used viral peptide pools to expand antigen-specific CD4+ T cells. Investigators separated out CD4+ T cells once around nine days of culture had passed. Either the BNT162b2 or mRNA-1273 vaccine was given to participants in two doses. Method: immunoSEQ multiplex PCR; TCRdb's copy keeps in-frame clones and lacks some. The sample includes approximately 17,000 clones, around 70% of them seen just once. Sequencing used CD4+ T cells from PBMCs cultured with SARS-CoV-2 spike peptides, obtained after COVID-19 vaccination. The receptors derive from a human donor who received a COVID-19 vaccine.

This chain uses TRBV28 with TRBJ1-2, with TRBD1 as a possible D gene (6 bases). Germline assignment: CDR1 MDHEN and CDR2 SYDVKM. This CDR3 region has 15 residues. Between the trimmed V and J ends, which lost 1 base and 4 bases, there was a span of 13 bases. The CDR3 DNA follows: TGTGCCAGCAGTTTATCGGGGGCAACGGTCTATGGCTACACCTTC. Translation gives CASSLSGATVYGYTF.

Within the sample, this clone is medium-sized. The chain employs TRBV30 and TRBJ2-2, with 14 positions matching TRBD2. The germline CDR1 and CDR2 sequences are GTSNPN and SVGIG (reference sequence). Trimming took 5 bases from V and 7 from J; bases not matched to a gene: 9. The CDR3 is 16 residues long. Here the CDR3 reads CAWGGLAGARGGELFF. CDR3 sequence (DNA): TGTGCCTGGGGGGGACTAGCGGGGGCCCGCGGCGGGGAGCTGTTTTTT.

The CDR3 DNA is TGTGCCAGCAGTTTAAGGACTAGCGGGAGGGGTGAGCAGTACTTC. This translates into CASSLRTSGRGEQYF. The chain recombines TRBV27 with TRBJ2-7; 15 bases are shared with TRBD2. Per germline, CDR1 MNHEY and CDR2 SMNVEV (reference sequence). Losses at the gene ends were 2 bases for V and 7 bases for J; bases not matched to a gene: 3. This CDR3 region has 15 residues.

The J gene is TRBJ1-2, the V gene TRBV5-1; D uncertain. Germline assignment: CDR1 SGHRS and CDR2 YFSETQ. V was pared by 0 bases and J by 7 bases, with 10 bases between. The CDR3 has 13 amino acids. The CDR3 region is CASSLDGVGGYTF. As DNA, the CDR3 is TGCGCCAGCAGCTTGGACGGGGTAGGTGGCTACACCTTC.

The V call is TRBV7-6, the J call TRBJ2-7, with D tentatively TRBD1 or TRBD2 (6 bases each). Looked up from germline, CDR1 is SGHVS and CDR2 is FNYEAQ. The CDR3 runs 15 residues. Trimming cost V 2 bases and J 7 bases, with 18 bases left between them. CDR3 nucleotides: TGTGCCAGCAGCTTATCCCCGGGGGCCACTCGGGAGCAGTACTTC. This codes for CASSLSPGATREQYF.

CDR3 in amino acids: CASSSYRDGPYEQYF. In DNA, the CDR3 is TGTGCCAGCAGCTCCTACCGGGACGGACCCTACGAGCAGTACTTC. The chain carries TRBV6-2 or TRBV6-3 and TRBJ2-7; perhaps D is TRBD1 or TRBD2 (5 bases each). V was shortened by 6 bases and J by 2 bases, with 17 bases between the two germline ends. Germline lookup yields CDR1 MNHEY and CDR2 SVGEGT. The CDR3 has 15 amino acids.

Comment on this clone: The junction does not match germline at one end; this may be a read error. V and J are TRBV5-6 and TRBJ1-6, with 7 bases lining up with TRBD1. CDR1 is SGHDT and CDR2 is YYEEEE in the germline V gene. This CDR3 spans 15 amino acids. The CDR3 protein is CASGLGQTTNSPLHF. CDR3 DNA: TGTGCCAGCGGCTTGGGACAGACCACAAATTCACCCCTCCACTTT.

In its sample, this clone was seen a few times. The rearrangement links TRBV2 to TRBJ2-7; 9 bases align to TRBD1. The CDR3 sequence is 13 residues long. V lost 6 bases and J lost 3; bases outside the gene matches: 3. Germline CDR1 reads SNHLY; CDR2 reads FYNNEI. CDR3 region: CASSTTGGYEQYF. The CDR3 DNA reads as TGTGCCAGCAGCACGACAGGGGGCTACGAGCAGTACTTC.

This clone was detected only once. The chain combines TRBV27 with TRBJ2-7, with 7 bases lining up with TRBD1. The CDR3 is made up of 14 amino acids. From germline, CDR1 is MNHEY and CDR2 SMNVEV (reference sequence). J was trimmed by 2 bases and V by 5 bases; bases with no gene match: 6. CDR3 sequence (DNA): TGTGCCAGCAGTCCGTGGGACAGAGCCTACGAGCAGTACTTC. It codes for CASSPWDRAYEQYF.

This chain links TRBV7-8 with TRBJ2-3; 14 nucleotides align to TRBD2. The V segment lost 5 bases and the J segment 4 bases; nucleotides outside the gene matches: 8. The CDR3 has 17 residues. Per the germline V gene, CDR1 is SGHVS and CDR2 is FQNEAQ. CDR3 loop: CASSPGTSGSTADTQYF. The CDR3 region has the DNA TGTGCCAGCAGCCCCGGGACTAGCGGGAGTACGGCAGATACGCAGTATTTT.

The V call is TRBV5-4, the J call TRBJ1-2, with D possibly TRBD1 on 6 matching bases. V shed 6 bases and J shed 3 bases, with 12 bases lying between them. This CDR3 comprises 13 residues. Germline CDR1 SGHNT, CDR2 YYREEE (reference sequence). CDR3 sequence reads: CASTQGYDYGYTF. The CDR3 DNA follows: TGTGCCAGCACCCAGGGGTACGACTATGGCTACACCTTC.

The V call is TRBV4-1, the J call TRBJ2-3; 9 nucleotides align to TRBD1. J gave up 1 base and V 0 bases, and 2 bases lay outside the gene matches. CDR3 length: 16 amino acids. From germline, CDR1 is MGHRA and CDR2 YSYEKL. The DNA of the CDR3 is TGCGCCAGCAGCCAAGATTGGACAGGGGGCACAGATACGCAGTATTTT. Its protein product is CASSQDWTGGTDTQYF.

This chain joins TRBV2 and TRBJ1-1; D is unresolved. CDR1 and CDR2 (germline): SNHLY, FYNNEI. The CDR3 loop spans 14 amino acids. V shed 4 bases and J shed 2 bases, with 11 bases lying between them. CDR3 sequence reads: CASSAGRINTEAFF. CDR3 DNA: TGTGCCAGCAGTGCCGGACGGATTAACACTGAAGCTTTCTTT.

The J gene is TRBJ2-3, the V gene TRBV9, with D unclear. Trimming removed 0 bases at V and 0 bases at J, with 8 bases between. The CDR3 spans 15 residues. Germline CDR1 SGDLS, CDR2 YYNGEE. The CDR3 loop reads CASSVGLGSTDTQYF. CDR3 in DNA: TGTGCCAGCAGCGTAGGATTGGGCAGCACAGATACGCAGTATTTT.

The chain uses TRBV27 and TRBJ2-1; D is unresolved. The ends were cut back, 6 bases at V and 0 bases at J, with 12 bases in the middle. Looked up from germline, CDR1 is MNHEY and CDR2 is SMNVEV (reference sequence). This CDR3 contains 15 residues. The CDR3 region is CASSWDRGSYNEQFF. The CDR3 DNA reads as TGTGCCAGCAGCTGGGATAGAGGCTCCTACAATGAGCAGTTCTTC.

The chain carries TRBV28 and TRBJ2-7, with a weak D call TRBD1 (6 bases). Germline values: CDR1 MDHEN, CDR2 SYDVKM. The CDR3 consists of 15 residues. V gave up 7 bases and J gave up 2 bases, with 18 bases separating them. The CDR3 loop is CASTPAGTRAYEQYF. CDR3 in DNA: TGTGCCAGCACCCCAGCAGGGACAAGAGCCTACGAGCAGTACTTC.

The chain joins TRBV15 to TRBJ1-2; D unresolved. The V and J ends lost 0 bases and 9 bases respectively, with 5 bases between them. CDR3 length: 11 amino acids. Germline-derived CDR1 and CDR2 are LNHNV and YYDKDF (reference sequence). CDR3 bases: TGTGCCACCAGCAGAGAGCTCAGCTACACCTTC. Amino acids: CATSRELSYTF.